Presented here are 10 T cell receptor beta chains from one specimen sequenced in a study of cytomegalovirus exposure and HLA in healthy donors. Primers included in the PCR were 60 Vbeta and 13 Jbeta primers. TCRdb's table, derived via immunoSEQ multiplex PCR, lists solely in-frame clones and lacks some. The data hold more than 150,000 clones, with 80% to 85% observed a single time. The sequenced sample was PBMCs. The receptors were gathered from a young woman in good health and CMV-seronegative.

The chain recombines TRBV11-3 with TRBJ2-1; possible D gene TRBD2, 6 bases. V lost 5 bases and J 3 bases, leaving 17 bases between the germline ends. The germline V gene encodes CDR1 SGHNT and CDR2 YENEEA. The CDR3 covers 16 residues. This CDR3 is CASSRGRDFDYNEQFF. DNA for the CDR3: TGTGCCAGCAGCCGCGGCCGGGACTTTGACTACAATGAGCAGTTCTTC.

Note on this clone: Other DNA sequences in the same sample also yield this CDR3. CDR3 nucleotide sequence: TGTGCCAGCAGCGTAGGGGGAGGGAACTATGGCTACACCTTC. Translation gives CASSVGGGNYGYTF. The genes are TRBV9 and TRBJ1-2; D unclear. CDR3 length equals 14 residues. Germline V gene lookup returns CDR1 SGDLS and CDR2 YYNGEE. Trimming pared 0 bases from V and 2 bases from J, leaving 8 bases between.

Only one count was recorded for this clone. Other DNA sequences in the sample encode the same CDR3. The V and J genes are TRBV19 and TRBJ2-2; 8 bases match TRBD1. Trimming took 6 bases from V and 4 from J; bases not matched to a gene: 4. Germline lookup yields CDR1 LNHDA and CDR2 SQIVND (reference sequence). The CDR3 totals 14 residues. The CDR3 protein is CASSNTGGTGELFF. Here the CDR3 DNA reads TGTGCCAGTAGCAATACAGGGGGCACCGGGGAGCTGTTTTTT.

The chain uses TRBV10-2 and TRBJ2-4, with a tentative D call TRBD1 (6 bases). The CDR3 totals 15 residues. Germline loops: CDR1 WSHSY, CDR2 SAAADI. V was cut by 1 base and J by 4 bases, with 11 bases left in between. The CDR3 protein is CASSEYRDTKNIQYF. CDR3 DNA sequence: TGCGCCAGCAGTGAGTACCGGGACACAAAAAACATTCAGTACTTC.

V is TRBV5-1 and J is TRBJ1-3; D unresolved. CDR3 size: 15 residues. Germline V gives CDR1 SGHRS, CDR2 YFSETQ. Trimming left V 2 bases short and J 4 bases short, with 13 bases between. In nucleotides, the CDR3 is TGCGCCAGCAGCTTATGGTCCCCAAGCGGAAACACCATATATTTT. Translated: CASSLWSPSGNTIYF.

The chain recombines TRBV6-1 with TRBJ2-2; 7 bases are a match to TRBD2. Germline CDR1 MNHNS, CDR2 SASEGT. J gave up 5 bases and V 7 bases, and 7 bases lay outside the gene matches. The CDR3 totals 14 residues. CDR3 protein: CASNGLVPTGELFF. The DNA for the CDR3 is TGTGCCAGCAATGGACTAGTACCAACCGGGGAGCTGTTTTTT.

The rearrangement joins TRBV7-2 to TRBJ1-5; 9 bases agree with TRBD1. The CDR3 contains 14 residues. The V gene end was trimmed by 4 bases and the J gene end by 5 bases; junction bases not matched to a gene: 3. Germline CDR1 and CDR2: SGHTA and FQGNSA. This CDR3 reads CASSSRQGDQPQHF. The CDR3 DNA sequence: TGTGCCAGCAGCTCACGACAGGGGGATCAGCCCCAGCATTTT.

The chain combines TRBV12-5 with TRBJ2-7, with D possibly being TRBD1 (6 bases). Germline V CDR1 and CDR2: LGHNT, FRNRAP. The CDR3 has 16 residues. V lost 5 bases and J lost 2, with 19 bases in between. The CDR3 DNA reads as TGTGCTAGTGGTCTCCAGACAGGCCTAAACCCCTACGAGCAGTACTTC. The encoded protein is CASGLQTGLNPYEQYF.

This clone was found once. The chain is built from TRBV11-2 and TRBJ2-1, with 14 bases fitting TRBD2. Losses at the gene ends were 5 bases for V and 9 bases for J; bases not matched to a gene: 9. Germline CDR1 SGHAT, CDR2 FQNNGV. CDR3 size: 16 residues. The CDR3 DNA reads TGTGCCAGCAGCGCACGACTAGCGGGGGGGCCGATTGAGCAGTTCTTC. It is translated as CASSARLAGGPIEQFF.

The genes are TRBV19 and TRBJ1-1, with a tentative D call TRBD1 (6 bases). The CDR3 is 14 residues long. V lost 4 bases and J 4 bases, leaving 13 bases between the germline ends. CDR1 LNHDA and CDR2 SQIVND come from the germline V gene (reference sequence). The CDR3, as DNA: TGTGCCAGTAGTAGGCAGGGGATAAGCACTGAAGCTTTCTTT. It is translated as CASSRQGISTEAFF. Full variable domain (missing parts from reference TRBV19 and TRBJ1-1): DGGITQSPKYLFRKEGQNVTLSCEQNLNHDAMYWYRQDPGQGLRLIYYSQIVNDFQKGDIAEGYSVSREKKESFPLTVTSAQKNPTAFYLCASSRQGISTEAFFGQGTRLTVV.